This T cell receptor (beta chain) is drawn from a study of blood T cell repertoires in COVID-19. This CDR3 has 17 residues. V was clipped by 4 bases and J by 4 bases, with 23 bases between them. Germline V gives CDR1 MGHRA, CDR2 YSYEKL. Libraries were prepared by immunoSEQ multiplex PCR; TCRdb keeps only in-frame clonotypes and omits some of them. Seen here are approximately 75,000 clones, more than 65% observed once, and the top ten hold 25% to 30%. This clonotype was sampled from a woman of 80 years or more with active or convalescent COVID-19. The sequencing sample was made of peripheral blood. The chain links TRBV4-1 to TRBJ2-7, with D perhaps matching TRBD1 (7 bases). The CDR3 DNA follows: TGCGCCAGCAGCCTAGGGGGCCCTGGCGGGGTGAGTTACGAGCAGTACTTC. Translation gives CASSLGGPGGVSYEQYF.